Sequencing of this T cell receptor (beta chain) was carried out in a study of cytotoxic CD8 clonotypes in ibrutinib-treated CLL. About the research overall: Outcomes included 24 partial and 2 complete responses; after median 68 months, roughly 15 stayed remitted and roughly 12 progressed. The study, taken as a whole, reports: Sustained-remission and progressing patients had unequal sampling times. On treatment, the uncommon public clonotypes contracted or remained stable.

The CDR3 spans 14 residues. V was clipped by 4 bases and J by 3 bases; unmatched bases: 6. Germline loops: CDR1 MGHRA, CDR2 YSYEKL. Concerning this clone itself: Its antigen is still unknown.

Assay: immunoSEQ multiplex PCR; the TCRdb copy retains only in-frame clones and omits some. Found here are nearly 300,000 clones, around 76% of them singletons; the top ten hold roughly 5%. The sequences come from PBMCs, collected at disease progression, from a patient treated with ibrutinib. This rearrangement joins TRBV4-1 to TRBJ2-7; 7 bases agree with TRBD1. The sequence derives from a human donor with chronic lymphocytic leukemia. CDR3 loop: CASSRRQGGYEQYF. Written as DNA, the CDR3 is TGCGCCAGCAGCCGACGACAGGGCGGCTACGAGCAGTACTTC.